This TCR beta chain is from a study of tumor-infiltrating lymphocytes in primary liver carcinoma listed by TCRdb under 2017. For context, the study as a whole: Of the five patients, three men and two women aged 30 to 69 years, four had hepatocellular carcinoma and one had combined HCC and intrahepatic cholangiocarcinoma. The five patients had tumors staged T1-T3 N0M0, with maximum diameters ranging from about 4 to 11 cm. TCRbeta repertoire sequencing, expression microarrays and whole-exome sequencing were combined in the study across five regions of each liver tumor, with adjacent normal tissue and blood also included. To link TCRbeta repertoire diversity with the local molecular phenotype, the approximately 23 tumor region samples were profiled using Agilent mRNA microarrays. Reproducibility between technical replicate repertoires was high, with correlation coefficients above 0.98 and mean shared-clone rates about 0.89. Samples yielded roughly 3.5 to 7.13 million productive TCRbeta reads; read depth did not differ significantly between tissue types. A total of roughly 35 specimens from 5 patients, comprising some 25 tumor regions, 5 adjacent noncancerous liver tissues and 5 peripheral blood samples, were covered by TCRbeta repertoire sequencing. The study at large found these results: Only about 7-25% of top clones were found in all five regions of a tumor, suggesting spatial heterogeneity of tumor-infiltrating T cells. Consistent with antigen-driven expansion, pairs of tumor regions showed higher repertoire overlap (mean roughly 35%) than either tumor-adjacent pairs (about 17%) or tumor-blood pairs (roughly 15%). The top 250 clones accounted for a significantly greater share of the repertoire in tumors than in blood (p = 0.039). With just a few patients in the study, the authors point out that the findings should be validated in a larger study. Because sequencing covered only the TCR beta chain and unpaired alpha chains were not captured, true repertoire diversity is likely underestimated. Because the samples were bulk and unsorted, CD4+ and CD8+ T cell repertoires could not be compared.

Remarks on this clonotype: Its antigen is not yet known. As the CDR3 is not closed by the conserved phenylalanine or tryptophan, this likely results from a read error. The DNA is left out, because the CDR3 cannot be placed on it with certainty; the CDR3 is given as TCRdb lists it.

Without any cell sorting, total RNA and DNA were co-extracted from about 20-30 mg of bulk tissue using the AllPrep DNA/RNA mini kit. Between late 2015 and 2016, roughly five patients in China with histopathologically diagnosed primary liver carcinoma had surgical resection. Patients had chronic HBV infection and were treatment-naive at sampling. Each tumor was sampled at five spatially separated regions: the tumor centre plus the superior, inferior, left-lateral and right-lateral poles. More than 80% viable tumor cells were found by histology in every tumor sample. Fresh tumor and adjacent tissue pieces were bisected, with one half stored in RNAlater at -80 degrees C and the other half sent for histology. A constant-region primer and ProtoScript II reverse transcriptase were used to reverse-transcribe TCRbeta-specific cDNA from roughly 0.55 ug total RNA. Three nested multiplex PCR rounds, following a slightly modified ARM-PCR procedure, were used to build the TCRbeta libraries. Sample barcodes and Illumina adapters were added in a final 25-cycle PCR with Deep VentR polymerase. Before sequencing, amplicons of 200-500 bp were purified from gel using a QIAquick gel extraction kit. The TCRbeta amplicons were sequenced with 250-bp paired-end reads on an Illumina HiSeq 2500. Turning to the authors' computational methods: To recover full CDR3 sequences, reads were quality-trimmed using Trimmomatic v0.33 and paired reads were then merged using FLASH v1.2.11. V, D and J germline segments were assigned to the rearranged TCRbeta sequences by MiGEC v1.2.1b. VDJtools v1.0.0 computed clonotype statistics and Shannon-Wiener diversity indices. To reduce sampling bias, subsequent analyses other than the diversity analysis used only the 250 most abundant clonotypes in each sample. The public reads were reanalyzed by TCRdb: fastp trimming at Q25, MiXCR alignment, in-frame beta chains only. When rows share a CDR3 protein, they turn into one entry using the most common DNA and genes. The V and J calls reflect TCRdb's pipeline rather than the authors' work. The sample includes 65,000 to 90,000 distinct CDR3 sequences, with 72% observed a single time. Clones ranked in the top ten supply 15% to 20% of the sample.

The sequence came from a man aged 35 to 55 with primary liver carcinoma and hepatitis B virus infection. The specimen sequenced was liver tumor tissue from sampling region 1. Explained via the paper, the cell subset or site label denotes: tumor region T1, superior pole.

CDR3 reads: CSVEDRQGAETQHL. Recombination linked TRBV29-1 to TRBJ2-5; the DNA was not used to check the table's D call, TRBD1. A total of 14 residues make up the CDR3, ends included. CDR1 and CDR2 are read off the germline V gene as SQVTM and ANQGSEA.